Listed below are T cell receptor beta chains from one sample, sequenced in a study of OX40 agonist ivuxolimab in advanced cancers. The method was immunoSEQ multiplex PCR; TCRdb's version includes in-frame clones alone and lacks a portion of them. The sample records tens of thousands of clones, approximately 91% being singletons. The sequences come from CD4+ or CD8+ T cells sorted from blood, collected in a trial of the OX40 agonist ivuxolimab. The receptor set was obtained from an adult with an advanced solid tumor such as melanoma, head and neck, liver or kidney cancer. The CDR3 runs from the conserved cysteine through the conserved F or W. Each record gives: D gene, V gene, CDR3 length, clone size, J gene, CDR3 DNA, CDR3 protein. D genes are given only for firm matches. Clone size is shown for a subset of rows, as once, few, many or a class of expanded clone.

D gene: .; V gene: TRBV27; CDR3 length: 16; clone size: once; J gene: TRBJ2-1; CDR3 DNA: TGTGCCAGCAATTTAATGGGAGGGGGCGCCTACAATGAGCAGTTCTTC; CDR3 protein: CASNLMGGGAYNEQFF
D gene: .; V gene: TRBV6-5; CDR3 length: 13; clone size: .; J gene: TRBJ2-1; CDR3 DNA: TGTGCCAGCAGTTACTCGGGGGCTGGGGAGCAGTTCTTC; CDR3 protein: CASSYSGAGEQFF
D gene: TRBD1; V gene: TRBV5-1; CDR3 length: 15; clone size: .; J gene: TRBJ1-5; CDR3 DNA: TGCGCCAGCAGCTTGGTACCAGGGGGCGATCAGCCCCAGCATTTT; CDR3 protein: CASSLVPGGDQPQHF
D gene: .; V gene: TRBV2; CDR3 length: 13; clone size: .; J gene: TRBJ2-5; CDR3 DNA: TGTGCCAGCAGCGACAGGATACAAGAGACCCAGTACTTC; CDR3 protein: CASSDRIQETQYF
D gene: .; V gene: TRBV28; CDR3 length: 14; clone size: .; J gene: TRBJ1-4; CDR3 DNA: TGTGCCAGCAGTTCTTCCGACAGCGATGAAAAACTGTTTTTT; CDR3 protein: CASSSSDSDEKLFF
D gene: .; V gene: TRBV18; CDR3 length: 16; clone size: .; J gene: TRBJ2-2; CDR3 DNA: TGTGCCAGCTCACCACCGCAGGGGCGCCACACCGGGGAGCTGTTTTTT; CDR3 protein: CASSPPQGRHTGELFF
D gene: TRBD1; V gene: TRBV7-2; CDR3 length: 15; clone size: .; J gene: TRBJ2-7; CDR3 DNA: TGTGCCAGCAGCTTAGGGAGACAGGGGGTCTACGAGCAGTACTTC; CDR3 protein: CASSLGRQGVYEQYF
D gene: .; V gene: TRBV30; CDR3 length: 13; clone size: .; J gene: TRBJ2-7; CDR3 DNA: TGTGCCTGGAGTTTTCGGGCCATTTACGAGCAGTACTTC; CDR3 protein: CAWSFRAIYEQYF
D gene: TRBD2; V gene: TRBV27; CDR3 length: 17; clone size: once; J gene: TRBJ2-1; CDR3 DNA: TGTGCCAGCAGTGTTATAGGGACTAGCGGGGGGGACAATGAGCAGTTCTTC; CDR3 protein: CASSVIGTSGGDNEQFF
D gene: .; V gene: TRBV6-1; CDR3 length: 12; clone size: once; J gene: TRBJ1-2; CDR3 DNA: TGTGCCAGCAGAGCAGGGGTGAGCGGCTACACCTTC; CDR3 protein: CASRAGVSGYTF
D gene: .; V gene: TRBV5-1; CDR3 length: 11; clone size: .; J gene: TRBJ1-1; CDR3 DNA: TGCGCCAGCAGCCAGAACACTGAAGCTTTCTTT; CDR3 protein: CASSQNTEAFF
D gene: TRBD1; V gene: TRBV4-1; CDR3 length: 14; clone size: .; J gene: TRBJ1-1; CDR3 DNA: TGCGCCAGCAGCCAAGTGGTTCAGGGGGCCGAAGCTTTCTTT; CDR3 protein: CASSQVVQGAEAFF
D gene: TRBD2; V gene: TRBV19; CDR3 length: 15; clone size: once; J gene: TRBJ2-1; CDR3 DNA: TGTGCCAGTAGTATATATGGCGGGGGATCGAATGAGCAGTTCTTC; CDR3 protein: CASSIYGGGSNEQFF
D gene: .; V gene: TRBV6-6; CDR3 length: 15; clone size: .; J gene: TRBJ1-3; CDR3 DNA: TGTGCCAGCAGTTCGGCAGTTGTCTCTGGAAACACCATATATTTT; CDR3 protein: CASSSAVVSGNTIYF
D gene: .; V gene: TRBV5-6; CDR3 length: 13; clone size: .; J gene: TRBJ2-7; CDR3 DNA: TGTGCCAGCAGCTTAGGACAGAGATACGAGCAGTACTTC; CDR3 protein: CASSLGQRYEQYF
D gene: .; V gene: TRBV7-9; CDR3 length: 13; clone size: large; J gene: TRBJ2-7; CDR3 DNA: TGTGCCAGCAGCTTACAGGGGCTTGACGAGCAGTACTTC; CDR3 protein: CASSLQGLDEQYF
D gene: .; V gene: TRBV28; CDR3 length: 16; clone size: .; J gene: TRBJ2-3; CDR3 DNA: TGTGCCAGCAGTCCGAGGATAGGGTTGAGGTCCGATACGCAGTATTTT; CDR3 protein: CASSPRIGLRSDTQYF
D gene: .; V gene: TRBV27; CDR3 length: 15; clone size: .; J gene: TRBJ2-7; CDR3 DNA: TGTGCCAGCAGTGCCCGGGCCACGAGCTCCTACGAGCAGTACTTC; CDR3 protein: CASSARATSSYEQYF
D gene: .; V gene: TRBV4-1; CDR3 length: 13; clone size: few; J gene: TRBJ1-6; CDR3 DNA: TGCGCCAGCAGCCAAGATGGGGGACGATCCCTCCACTTT; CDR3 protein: CASSQDGGRSLHF
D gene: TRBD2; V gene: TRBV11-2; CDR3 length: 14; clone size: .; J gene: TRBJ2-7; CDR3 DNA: TGTGCCAGCGCAGATGGACTAGCGGTTTACGAGCAGTACTTC; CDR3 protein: CASADGLAVYEQYF
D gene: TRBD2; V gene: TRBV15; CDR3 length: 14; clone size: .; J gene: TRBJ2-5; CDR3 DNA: TGTGCCACCAGCAGGCGGGGGGTCCAAGAGACCCAGTACTTC; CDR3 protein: CATSRRGVQETQYF
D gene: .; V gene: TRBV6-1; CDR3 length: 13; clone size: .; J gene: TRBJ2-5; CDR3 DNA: TGTGCCGTCCGAACAACAGTACAAGAGACCCAGTACTTC; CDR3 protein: CAVRTTVQETQYF
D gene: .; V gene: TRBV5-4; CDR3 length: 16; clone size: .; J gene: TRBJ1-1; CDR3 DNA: TGTGCCAGCAGCGGAGAGTCAGGGGTAATGAACACTGAAGCTTTCTTT; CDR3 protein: CASSGESGVMNTEAFF
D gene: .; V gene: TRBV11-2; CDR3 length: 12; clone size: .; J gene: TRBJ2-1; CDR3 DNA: TGTGCCAGCAGCCACATTTACAATGAGCAGTTCTTC; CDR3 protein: CASSHIYNEQFF
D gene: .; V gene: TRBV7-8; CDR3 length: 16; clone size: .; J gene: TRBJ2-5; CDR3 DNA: TGTGCCAGTGGAACCCCTATCATAGGGCCACAGGAGACCCAGTACTTC; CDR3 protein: CASGTPIIGPQETQYF
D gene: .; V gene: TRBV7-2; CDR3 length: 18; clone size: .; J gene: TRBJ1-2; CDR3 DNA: TGTGCCAGCAGCTTAGAACTCTCCAGGGGCTTAAATAACTATGGCTACACCTTC; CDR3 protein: CASSLELSRGLNNYGYTF
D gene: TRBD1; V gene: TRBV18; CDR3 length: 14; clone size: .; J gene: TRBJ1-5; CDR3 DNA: TGTGCCAGCTCAGATACAGGGGCAAATCAGCCCCAGCATTTT; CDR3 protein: CASSDTGANQPQHF
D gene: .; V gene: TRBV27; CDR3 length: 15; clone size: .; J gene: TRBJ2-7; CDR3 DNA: TGTGCCAGCAGTTTTTTTAGGGGGGAAGGGTACGAGCAGTACTTC; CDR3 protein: CASSFFRGEGYEQYF
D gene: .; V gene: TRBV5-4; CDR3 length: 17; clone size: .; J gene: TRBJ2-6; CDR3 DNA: TGTGCCAGCAGCTTGGGGACAGTCACCTCTGGGGCCAACGTCCTGACTTTC; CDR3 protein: CASSLGTVTSGANVLTF
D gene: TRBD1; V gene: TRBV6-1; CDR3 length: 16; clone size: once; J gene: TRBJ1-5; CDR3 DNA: TGTGCCATCAGTGACGGGACAGGGGGCGCGTATCAGCCCCAGCATTTT; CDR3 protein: CAISDGTGGAYQPQHF
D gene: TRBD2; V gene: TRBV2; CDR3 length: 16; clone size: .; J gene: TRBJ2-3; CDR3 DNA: TGTGCCAGCAGTGATGTTAGCGGGGGTGGCACAGATACGCAGTATTTT; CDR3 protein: CASSDVSGGGTDTQYF
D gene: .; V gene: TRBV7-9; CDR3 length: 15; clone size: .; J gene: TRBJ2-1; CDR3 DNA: TGTGCCAGCAGCTTAGGGTCGGGGAAGCAGTATGAGCAGTTCTTC; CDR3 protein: CASSLGSGKQYEQFF
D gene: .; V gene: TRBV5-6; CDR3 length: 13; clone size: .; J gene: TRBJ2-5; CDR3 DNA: TGTGCCAGCAGCTTGGATGGGCGAGAGACCCAGTACTTC; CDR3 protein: CASSLDGRETQYF
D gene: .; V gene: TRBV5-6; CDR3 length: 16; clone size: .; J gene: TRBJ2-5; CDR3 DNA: TGTGCCAGCAGCTCGAGGTATAATAGCTGGGAGGAGACCCAGTACTTC; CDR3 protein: CASSSRYNSWEETQYF
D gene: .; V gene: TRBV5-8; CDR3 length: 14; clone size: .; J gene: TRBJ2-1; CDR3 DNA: TGTGCCAGCAGCTTGACAGGGAAATATGGTGAGCAGTTCTTC; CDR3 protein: CASSLTGKYGEQFF
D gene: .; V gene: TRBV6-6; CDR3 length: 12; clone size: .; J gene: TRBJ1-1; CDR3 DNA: TGTGCCAGCAGGCAGGGATCCACTGAAGCTTTCTTT; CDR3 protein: CASRQGSTEAFF
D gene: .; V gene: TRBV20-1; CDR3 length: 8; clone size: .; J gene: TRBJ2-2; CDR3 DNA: TGCGGAGCCGGGGAGCTGTTTTTT; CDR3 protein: CGAGELFF
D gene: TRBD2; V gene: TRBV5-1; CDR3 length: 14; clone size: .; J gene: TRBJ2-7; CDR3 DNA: TGCGCCAGCAGCTTGGTAGCGGGGGACTACGAGCAGTACTTC; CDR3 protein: CASSLVAGDYEQYF
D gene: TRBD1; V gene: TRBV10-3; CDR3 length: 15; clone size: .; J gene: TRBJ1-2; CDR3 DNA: TGTGCCATCAGCAATCTGGGACAGGGGGTTAATGGCTACACCTTC; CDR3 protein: CAISNLGQGVNGYTF
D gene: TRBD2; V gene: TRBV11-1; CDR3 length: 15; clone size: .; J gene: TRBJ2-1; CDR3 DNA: TGTGCCAGCAGCTTACAGCGGGGGGGTTTCGATGAGCAGTTCTTC; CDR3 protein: CASSLQRGGFDEQFF
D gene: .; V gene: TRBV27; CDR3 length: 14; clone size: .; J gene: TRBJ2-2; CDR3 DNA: TGTGCCAGCAGTTTGTTAAGGGCGGTCGGGGAGCTGTTTTTT; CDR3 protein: CASSLLRAVGELFF
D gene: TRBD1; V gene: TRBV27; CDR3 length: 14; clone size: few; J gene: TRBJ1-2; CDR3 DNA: TGTGCCAGCAGACCGACAGGGAATCTTAATGGCTACACCTTC; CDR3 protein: CASRPTGNLNGYTF
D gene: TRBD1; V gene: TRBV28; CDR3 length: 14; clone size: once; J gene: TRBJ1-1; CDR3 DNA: TGTGCCAGCACTATCGACAGGGAGAACACTGAAGCTTTCTTT; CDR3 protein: CASTIDRENTEAFF
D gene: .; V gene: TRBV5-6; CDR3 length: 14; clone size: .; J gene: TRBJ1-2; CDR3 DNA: TGTGCCAGCAGCTTGCTAGATTCAAACTATGGCTACACCTTC; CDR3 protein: CASSLLDSNYGYTF
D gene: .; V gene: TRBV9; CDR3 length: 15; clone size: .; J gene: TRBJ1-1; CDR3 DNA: TGTGCCAGCAGCCCCCCGGTGGGGCCGGGCACTGAAGCTTTCTTT; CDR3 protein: CASSPPVGPGTEAFF
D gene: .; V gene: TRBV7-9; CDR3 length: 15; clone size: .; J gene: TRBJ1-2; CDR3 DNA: TGTGCCAGCAGCTTAACCCAGGGAGAAGTCTATGGCTACACCTTC; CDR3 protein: CASSLTQGEVYGYTF
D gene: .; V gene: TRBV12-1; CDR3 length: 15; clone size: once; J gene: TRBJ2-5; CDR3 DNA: TGTGCCAGCAGTCGACCGGGACTACCTCGGGAGACCCAGTACTTC; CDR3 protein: CASSRPGLPRETQYF
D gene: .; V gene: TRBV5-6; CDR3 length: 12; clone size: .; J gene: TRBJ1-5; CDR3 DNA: TGTGCCAGCAGCTCATCTGTTGGGCCCCAGCATTTT; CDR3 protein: CASSSSVGPQHF
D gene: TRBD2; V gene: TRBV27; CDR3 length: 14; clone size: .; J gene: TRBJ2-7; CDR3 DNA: TGTGCCAGCAGCCTAGCGGGGGGCCCTTACGAGCAGTACTTC; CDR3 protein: CASSLAGGPYEQYF
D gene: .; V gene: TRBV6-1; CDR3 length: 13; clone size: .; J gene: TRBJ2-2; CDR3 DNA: TGTGCCAGCAGTATCAGGGACACCGGGGAGCTGTTTTTT; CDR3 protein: CASSIRDTGELFF
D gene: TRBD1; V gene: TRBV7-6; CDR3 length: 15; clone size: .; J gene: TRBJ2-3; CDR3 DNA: TGTGCCAGCAGCTCTGGACAGGGGGCCGCAGATACGCAGTATTTT; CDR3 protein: CASSSGQGAADTQYF
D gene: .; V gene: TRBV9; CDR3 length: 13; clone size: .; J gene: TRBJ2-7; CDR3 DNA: TGTGCCAGCAGCCGGGACACCCCCTACGAGCAGTACTTC; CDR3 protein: CASSRDTPYEQYF
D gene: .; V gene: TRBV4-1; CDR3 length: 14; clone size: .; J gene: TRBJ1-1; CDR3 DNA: TGCGCCAGCAGCCAAGAGTGGGCAAACACTGAAGCTTTCTTT; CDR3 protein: CASSQEWANTEAFF
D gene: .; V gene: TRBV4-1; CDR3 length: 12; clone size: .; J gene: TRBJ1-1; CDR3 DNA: TGCGCCAGCAGCCAAGTCGGGTCTGAAGCTTTCTTT; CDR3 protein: CASSQVGSEAFF
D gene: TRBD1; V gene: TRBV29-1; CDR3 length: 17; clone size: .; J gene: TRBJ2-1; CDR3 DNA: TGCAGCGTTGACGGGGGCCGGGACAGGAGGTTTCACAATGAGCAGTTCTTC; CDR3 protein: CSVDGGRDRRFHNEQFF
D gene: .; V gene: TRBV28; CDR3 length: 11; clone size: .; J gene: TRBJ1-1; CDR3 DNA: TGTGCCAGCAGTTTAATCACTGAAGCTTTCTTT; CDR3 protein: CASSLITEAFF
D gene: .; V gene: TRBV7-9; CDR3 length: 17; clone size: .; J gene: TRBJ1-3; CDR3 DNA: TGTGCCAGCAGCCCCGTGTGGGCCGACCTCTCTGGAAACACCATATATTTT; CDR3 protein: CASSPVWADLSGNTIYF
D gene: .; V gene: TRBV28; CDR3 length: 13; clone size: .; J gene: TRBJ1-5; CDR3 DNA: TGTGCCAGCAGTTTACAGCCTGATCAGCCCCAGCATTTT; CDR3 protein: CASSLQPDQPQHF